Sequencing of this T cell receptor (beta chain) was carried out in a study of shared clonotypes between healthy human individuals (dated by TCRdb to 2020 to 2021). Looking at the study overall: Three men and two women, aged 18 to 49 years, made up the cohort. Leukapheresis yielded between about 0.85 and 9 billion PBMCs per donor. Libraries were prepared and TCR repertoires were sequenced by different laboratories using diverse techniques, in order to increase sequencing depth and limit assay-specific biases. To estimate repertoire size and how much clonotype sharing occurs between individuals, the study deeply sequenced the blood TCR repertoires of a handful of healthy adults.

Broader findings and caveats from the paper: Because the study included only a small number of donors, the genetic and exposure-history diversity represented was limited. Sampling was limited to blood, and TCR repertoires in tissue likely differ from TCR repertoires in blood. Pairwise subsampling indicated that sequencing depth was expected to affect the degree of clonotype sharing among donors.

TCR CDR3 regions were amplified from genomic DNA by multiplex PCR using the deep immunoSEQ assay. Genomic DNA extracted from each cell subset was distributed evenly over all wells of several immunoSEQ 96-well plates, and each plate served as one replicate. Each replicate PCR for unsorted PBMC received roughly 300 ng genomic DNA, equal to tens of thousands of T cell genomes. Unsorted PBMC genomic DNA was sequenced across ten immunoSEQ deep assay plates. The purified libraries were quantified using a Qubit 3.0 fluorometer, sized with a Bioanalyzer 2100, and then quantified again using the KAPA Library Quantification kit. Each immunoSEQ 96-well plate was sequenced on its own single-read 150-cycle Illumina NextSeq 550 flow cell. In the original analysis: The immunoSEQ output contained only junctional sequences without quality scores, so filtering could not match that applied to full-length reads. To assign V/J genes and CDR3, sequences were annotated against IMGT germline references using PyIR, a Python wrapper for IgBLAST v1.9. Any read was removed if the V/J assignment was weak (E-value above 1e-6), the CDR3 was missing, or the read contained stop codons, out-of-frame junctions, or ambiguous translated residues. A V3J clonotype was defined by an identical inferred V gene, J gene, and CDR3 amino acid sequence. Percentage overlap between repertoires was calculated by dividing the number of shared unique clonotypes by the size of the smaller repertoire. RTK rarefaction, the Chao1 estimator, and Recon v2.1 estimates of unobserved clonotypes were used to assess repertoire richness. Entries here come from immuneACCESS through TCRdb and include only in-frame sequences with V and J called. Some clones fail to appear in such tables; in the studies checked, an unresolved V gene covers under half of the shortfall, and the cause of the remainder is unknown. D and trimming were read from the DNA, whereas the V and J calls and clone size are those reported in that table. Recorded for this sample are fewer than 600,000 clones; 79% of them occurred a single time. The ten largest clones add up to roughly 13% of the sample.

Donors were healthy HIV-negative adults with no recently reported acute infections or vaccinations. Every donor was a Caucasian adult living in Nashville, Tennessee, USA. For unsorted samples, tens of millions of PBMCs were counted, and genomic DNA was extracted using the QIAamp DNA Blood Mini kit. Blood was collected by leukapheresis, and PBMCs were isolated by Ficoll-Histopaque density gradient centrifugation and then cryopreserved in liquid nitrogen vapor phase. The count of this clone is one. Its antigen remains undetermined. There are no base qualities to consult, and no much larger clone falls within one base. CDR1 and CDR2 (MDHEN, SYDVKM) derive from the germline V gene. V and J lose 0 bases and 9 bases, and a span of 19 bases separates them. Reading from cysteine to phenylalanine, the CDR3 counts 16 amino acids. This entry keeps only the CDR3 DNA: 48 bases, framed from base 1.

The V and J segments used are TRBV28 and TRBJ2-3; the D gene may be TRBD1 or TRBD2, since each aligns over 6 bases. Sequencing was done on a sample of PBMCs. The clonotype comes from a woman aged 40 to 49 in good health. Some clones in this sample may be carry-over from other donors' samples. In nucleotides, the sequence is TGTGCCAGCAGTTTATGGCGGGGCTTCCAACAGGGCACGCAGTATTTT. This gives the protein CASSLWRGFQQGTQYF.